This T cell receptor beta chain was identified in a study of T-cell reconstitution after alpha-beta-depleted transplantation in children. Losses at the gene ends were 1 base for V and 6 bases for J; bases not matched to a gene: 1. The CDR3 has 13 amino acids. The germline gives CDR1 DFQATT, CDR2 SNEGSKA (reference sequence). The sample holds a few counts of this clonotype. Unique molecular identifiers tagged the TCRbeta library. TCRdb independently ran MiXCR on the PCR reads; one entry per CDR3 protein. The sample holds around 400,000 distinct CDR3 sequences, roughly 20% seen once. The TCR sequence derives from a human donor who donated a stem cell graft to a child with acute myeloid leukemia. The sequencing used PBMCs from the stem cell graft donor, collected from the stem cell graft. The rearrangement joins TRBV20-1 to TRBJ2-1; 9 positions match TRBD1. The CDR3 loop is CSARADRGNEQFF. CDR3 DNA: TGCAGTGCTAGAGCGGACAGGGGCAATGAGCAGTTCTTC.